The sequence of this T cell receptor beta chain was determined in a study of CXCR3-negative and CXCR3-positive naive CD8 T cells. Study-level findings and limits: Post-cryopreservation CXCR3 expression was partly diminished, and the bulk of assays employed fresh PBMCs. Naive CXCR3-positive and CXCR3-negative cells shared TRBV-TRBJ usage; memory cells diverged. For the naive subsets, surface CD5 was similar, and TCR strength was inferred from TRB CDR3 properties.

Of note for this clonotype: Its matching antigen is unknown.

Looked up from germline, CDR1 is SEHNR and CDR2 is FQNEAQ (reference sequence). The CDR3 consists of 11 residues. It was by 5' RACE with UMI labels that the TRB cDNA libraries were prepared. Following a re-call of the 5' RACE reads, TCRdb has one entry per CDR3 protein and lacks DNA. This sample's clone table lists roughly 40,000 distinct CDR3 sequences. V is TRBV7-9 and J is TRBJ2-7. The origin of this receptor is a human donor in good health. Some clones in this sample may be carry-over from other donors' samples. Material for sequencing was naive CXCR3- CD8+ T cells from blood. The subset denotes: CD45RO-CCR7+CD27+CD95- naive CD8+ T cells lacking CXCR3 (TNR3-). CDR3 sequence: CASSRGYEQYF.